This paragraph covers one T cell receptor (beta chain) sequence. The antigen is unknown. A sample-barcoded 5' primer and a J-beta primer mix were used in a second PCR of about 7 to 11 cycles. Using its own MiXCR run on the 5' RACE reads, TCRdb lists one record per CDR3 protein. The sample yields approximately 800,000 distinct CDR3 sequences, 40% to 65% seen once. The source of the sample is a study of blood T cells in healthy people across ages. The wider study: Template-switching capture recovered about one barcoded beta molecule per two T cells.

The CDR3 length is 13 residues. The V gene lost 3 bases and the J gene lost 0 bases, with 8 bases spanning the gap. CDR1 is DFQATT, CDR2 SNEGSKA, per germline (reference sequence). Study-level results: Both higher diversity and more naive CD4+ cells marked long-lived donors when set against aged donors. TCR beta diversity was tightly associated with the proportion of naive T cells.

A minimum of 5.5 micrograms of total RNA was extracted per sample. This chain uses TRBV20-1 with TRBJ2-5; D call uncertain. The sequenced material came from blood. This clonotype was sampled from a man older than 75 in good health. CDR3 in DNA: TGCAGTGCTAGGGACCTGTACCAAGAGACCCAGTACTTC. Its protein is CSARDLYQETQYF.